This T cell receptor (beta chain) was identified during a study of shared clonotypes between healthy human individuals. The sorted-subset replicate PCRs were given 200 ng DNA, which is tens of thousands of T cell genomes. Data came from immunoSEQ multiplex PCR; TCRdb stores just in-frame clones and leaves some out. Of over 1.5 million clones in the sample, 95% to 99% were seen once. Subsets obtained from CD4+ cells comprised CD45RA+ naive and CD45RA-negative memory cells. CDR1 is SNHLY, CDR2 FYNNEI, per germline. The CDR3 consists of 15 residues. The ends lost 5 bases at V and 3 bases at J; junction bases unmatched: 10.

The rearrangement links TRBV2 to TRBJ2-7, with TRBD1 matching 7 bases. This TCR was sampled from a man aged 25-45 years in good health. Sequencing input: naive CD4+ T cells sorted from blood. The sample's subset: CD45RA+ positively selected. In DNA, the CDR3 is TGTGCCAGCAGTCGGACAGGAGGCCGATTCTACGAGCAGTACTTC. Its protein is CASSRTGGRFYEQYF.